Below are 25 T cell receptor beta chains sequenced from a single sample in a study of cytomegalovirus exposure and HLA in healthy donors. Use of 60 Vbeta and 13 Jbeta primers characterized the PCR. Assay used: immunoSEQ multiplex PCR; TCRdb lists only in-frame clones, some missing. The sample lists 130,000 to 150,000 clones; around 75% were seen once. Sequenced sample: PBMCs. The receptors originated from a man aged 55 to 70 in good health and CMV-seronegative.

The chain couples TRBV4-3 to TRBJ2-5; no clear D gene. This CDR3 region has 13 residues. The germline gives CDR1 LGHNA, CDR2 YSLEER. V lost 0 bases and J lost 4, with 6 bases in between. The chain's CDR3 is CASSQEGGETQYF. The CDR3 coding sequence is TGCGCCAGCAGCCAAGAAGGCGGAGAGACCCAGTACTTC.

The V call is TRBV30, the J call TRBJ2-5; D unresolved. Germline V CDR1 and CDR2: GTSNPN, SVGIG (reference sequence). This CDR3 spans 12 amino acids. The V end lost 0 bases, the J end lost 11 bases, and 13 bases lay between the germline ends. This chain's CDR3 is CAWSVARLEQYF. The CDR3 DNA reads as TGTGCCTGGAGTGTCGCCAGGCTGGAACAGTACTTC.

The chain couples TRBV18 to TRBJ2-3, with TRBD1 matching 7 bases. CDR1 KGHSH and CDR2 LQKENI come from the germline V gene. With 8 bases clipped from V and 1 base from J, the junction kept 12 bases outside the gene matches. The CDR3 is 16 residues long. CDR3 DNA: TGTGCCAGCGCCAGAGACAGGGATATTGGCACAGATACGCAGTATTTT. This gives the protein CASARDRDIGTDTQYF.

This chain joins TRBV6-4 and TRBJ2-1; TRBD2 matches at 8 bases. This CDR3 region has 15 residues. Looked up from germline, CDR1 is MRHNA and CDR2 is SNTAGT. V lost 0 bases and J lost 5; bases outside the gene matches: 3. The CDR3: CASSDSGGVNNEQFF. The DNA of the CDR3 is TGTGCCAGCAGTGACTCCGGGGGGGTAAACAATGAGCAGTTCTTC.

The J gene is TRBJ1-1, the V gene TRBV10-3; TRBD1 is a possible D gene (5 bases). Germline-derived CDR1 and CDR2 are ENHRY and SYGVKD. The CDR3 sequence is 13 residues long. The ends were cut back, 8 bases at V and 4 bases at J, with 14 bases in the middle. CDR3 in amino acids: CAISGGFTTEAFF. The CDR3 coding sequence is TGTGCCATCTCCGGGGGGTTCACCACTGAAGCTTTCTTT.

A single count supports this clone. This chain connects TRBV9 to TRBJ2-3; no clear D gene. Trimming removed 5 bases at V and 6 bases at J, with 7 bases between. Germline-derived CDR1 and CDR2 are SGDLS and YYNGEE. There are 11 residues in the CDR3. CDR3 loop: CASSSGDTQYF. The CDR3 coding sequence is TGTGCCAGCAGTTCGGGTGATACGCAGTATTTT.

V is TRBV7-9 and J is TRBJ2-1; 12 nucleotides match TRBD2. CDR3 length: 15 residues. Germline-derived CDR1 and CDR2 are SEHNR and FQNEAQ (reference sequence). The V segment lost 5 bases and the J segment 5 bases; nucleotides outside the gene matches: 4. In DNA, the CDR3 is TGTGCCAGCAGCACTAGACTAGCGGGAGACAATGAGCAGTTCTTC. Its translation is CASSTRLAGDNEQFF.

This chain uses TRBV19 with TRBJ1-1, with TRBD1 matching 9 bases. This CDR3 has 12 amino acids. Germline CDR1 LNHDA, CDR2 SQIVND (reference sequence). With V trimmed by 8 bases and J by 6 bases, 4 bases remained unmatched. Here the CDR3 DNA reads TGTGCCAGTGGCGACAGGGGGGCTGAAGCTTTCTTT. It specifies CASGDRGAEAFF.

This clone was seen only once. This sequence joins TRBV7-6 and TRBJ1-1; 8 bases agree with TRBD1. J was trimmed by 10 bases and V by 5 bases; bases with no gene match: 15. From germline, CDR1 is SGHVS and CDR2 FNYEAQ. CDR3 size: 15 residues. The CDR3 spells CASSATIGQGVGAFF. CDR3 nucleotides: TGTGCCAGCAGCGCCACAATAGGACAGGGAGTAGGAGCTTTCTTT.

The V gene is TRBV28, the J gene TRBJ2-5; D is uncertain. Trimming removed 4 bases at V and 4 bases at J, with 10 bases between. The CDR3 length is 13 residues. CDR1 and CDR2 (germline): MDHEN, SYDVKM. CDR3 in amino acids: CASSSRRSETQYF. The CDR3, as DNA: TGTGCCAGCAGTTCGCGCAGGTCAGAGACCCAGTACTTC. Supplemented by reference TRBV28 and TRBJ2-5, the full variable domain reads DVKVTQSSRYLVKRTGEKVFLECVQDMDHENMFWYRQDPGLGLRLIYFSYDVKMKEKGDIPEGYSVSREKKERFSLILESASTNQTSMYLCASSSRRSETQYFGPGTRLLVL.

This clone was detected once. V is TRBV7-9 and J is TRBJ2-5, with 11 bases identical to TRBD2. V dropped 1 base and J dropped 10; count of bases not matched to a gene: 2. Germline CDR1 SEHNR, CDR2 FQNEAQ (reference sequence). The CDR3 runs 13 residues. The CDR3 loop is CASSLGTSGGQYF. The CDR3 coding sequence is TGTGCCAGCAGCTTAGGTACTAGCGGGGGCCAGTACTTC.

This clone was seen only once. This sequence joins TRBV9 and TRBJ2-4, with TRBD2 matching over 14 bases. This CDR3 comprises 15 residues. The junction had 4 bases not matched to a gene; V was cut back by 4 bases and J by 7 bases. Germline lookup yields CDR1 SGDLS and CDR2 YYNGEE. In nucleotides, the CDR3 is TGTGCCAGCAGCTCCCGGACTAGCGGGAGGAACATTCAGTACTTC. It is translated as CASSSRTSGRNIQYF.

This clone was recorded once. The chain recombines TRBV10-3 with TRBJ1-3, with D possibly TRBD1 on 5 matching bases. V was cut by 10 bases and J by 0 bases, with 10 bases left in between. The CDR3 spans 13 residues. From germline, CDR1 is ENHRY and CDR2 SYGVKD. For the CDR3, the DNA is TGTGCCACGAGACAGACCTCTGGAAACACCATATATTTT. It yields the protein CATRQTSGNTIYF.

The V and J genes are TRBV6-1 and TRBJ2-7; TRBD2 matches at 12 bases. J was trimmed by 3 bases and V by 3 bases; bases with no gene match: 6. Per the germline V gene, CDR1 is MNHNS and CDR2 is SASEGT. CDR3 length: 16 residues. The CDR3 bases are TGTGCCAGCAGTGACGGGCTAGCGGGAGGGGGCTACGAGCAGTACTTC. This encodes CASSDGLAGGGYEQYF.

The chain couples TRBV12-5 to TRBJ2-2; 14 bases are shared with TRBD2. Trimming at V came to 4 bases and at J to 5 bases, leaving 18 bases not matched to a gene. The CDR3 sequence is 21 residues long. The germline CDR1 and CDR2 sequences are LGHNT and FRNRAP. In DNA, the CDR3 is TGTGCTAGTGGTTCTCCCCTAAGGACTAGCGGGAGGACCTTCGATACCGGGGAGCTGTTTTTT. Translated: CASGSPLRTSGRTFDTGELFF.

The chain has TRBV18 and TRBJ1-5; D is unclear. V lost 3 bases and J 6 bases, leaving 9 bases between the germline ends. This CDR3 comprises 13 residues. The V gene's germline CDR1 is KGHSH and CDR2 LQKENI. In nucleotides, the CDR3 is TGTGCCAGCTCACCCCCTGGAGGTCAGCCCCAGCATTTT. Its translation is CASSPPGGQPQHF.

This clone was detected a few times. J is TRBJ2-2 and V is TRBV18, with D possibly matching TRBD2 (6 bases). Trimming removed 2 bases from V and 6 bases from J, with 10 bases in between. The V gene's germline CDR1 is KGHSH and CDR2 LQKENI. This CDR3 has 14 residues. In nucleotides, the CDR3 is TGTGCCAGCTCACCAAGCTCGGGGGCCGGGGAGCTGTTTTTT. Protein: CASSPSSGAGELFF. The full variable domain, rest sourced from reference TRBV18 and TRBJ2-2, is NAGVMQNPRHLVRRRGQEARLRCSPMKGHSHVYWYRQLPEEGLKFMVYLQKENIIDESGMPKERFSAEFPKEGPSILRIQQVVRGDSAAYFCASSPSSGAGELFFGEGSRLTVL.

The rearrangement uses TRBV27 and TRBJ2-7; 16 nucleotides align to TRBD2. The CDR3 covers 16 residues. V dropped 8 bases and J dropped 2; count of bases not matched to a gene: 6. Germline assignment: CDR1 MNHEY and CDR2 SMNVEV (reference sequence). The CDR3 coding sequence is TGTGCCAGCCTGGGACTAGCGGGAGGGGGGACCTACGAGCAGTACTTC. This encodes CASLGLAGGGTYEQYF.

This clone was observed once. The chain is built from TRBV5-1 and TRBJ1-1; tentative D call: TRBD1 (5 bases). Per the germline V gene, CDR1 is SGHRS and CDR2 is YFSETQ. Trimming pared 3 bases from V and 1 base from J, leaving 10 bases between. This CDR3 region has 14 residues. The CDR3 protein is CASSSFQGNTEAFF. For the CDR3, the DNA is TGCGCCAGCAGCTCCTTCCAGGGGAACACTGAAGCTTTCTTT.

The J gene is TRBJ2-3, the V gene TRBV5-1; D might be TRBD2 (5 bases). V was trimmed by 1 base and J by 2 bases, leaving 11 bases between them. Germline V gene data show CDR1 as SGHRS and CDR2 as YFSETQ. CDR3 size: 15 residues. In DNA, the CDR3 is TGCGCCAGCAGCTTGTACGGGGTGGACACAGATACGCAGTATTTT. Translation gives CASSLYGVDTDTQYF.

This clone was seen just once. The chain carries TRBV15 and TRBJ2-1, with TRBD2 identical over 7 bases. V shed 1 base, J shed 7 bases, and the junction held 10 bases outside the gene matches. Germline V gene data show CDR1 as LNHNV and CDR2 as YYDKDF (reference sequence). The CDR3 covers 16 residues. As DNA, the CDR3 is TGTGCCACCAGCAGAGGAGGGCTTGGGAGGGCAAATGAGCAGTTCTTC. Its translation: CATSRGGLGRANEQFF.

This chain joins TRBV18 and TRBJ2-7; 7 bases align to TRBD2. The V and J ends lost 3 bases and 4 bases, in that order; junction bases with no gene match: 6. The CDR3 sequence is 14 residues long. Germline CDR1 is KGHSH and CDR2 is LQKENI. In nucleotides, the CDR3 is TGTGCCAGCTCACCCGAGCTAGCGGAATACGAGCAGTACTTC. It translates to CASSPELAEYEQYF.

The rearrangement joins TRBV5-4 to TRBJ1-4; possibly TRBD1 for D (6 bases). Germline V CDR1 and CDR2: SGHNT, YYREEE (reference sequence). V lost 5 bases and J lost 7, with 15 bases in between. The CDR3 covers 14 residues. CDR3 loop: CASSPGGAGEKLFF. The CDR3, as DNA: TGTGCCAGCAGTCCGGGGGGCGCGGGTGAAAAACTGTTTTTT. Full variable domain (rest looked up from reference TRBV5-4 and TRBJ1-4): ETGVTQSPTHLIKTRGQQVTLRCSSQSGHNTVSWYQQALGQGPQFIFQYYREEENGRGNFPPRFSGLQFPNYSSELNVNALELDDSALYLCASSPGGAGEKLFFGSGTQLSVL.

The table lists this clone with a few counts. The chain combines TRBV6-1 with TRBJ2-7, with 9 positions matching TRBD1. The germline gives CDR1 MNHNS, CDR2 SASEGT. The V gene end was trimmed by 2 bases and the J gene end by 5 bases; junction bases not matched to a gene: 7. This CDR3 contains 15 residues. The CDR3 is CASSETTGGYDEQYF. CDR3 in DNA: TGTGCCAGCAGTGAAACCACAGGGGGCTACGACGAGCAGTACTTC.

The rearrangement uses TRBV27 and TRBJ2-7, with 10 bases that match TRBD2. J was trimmed by 4 bases and V by 5 bases; bases with no gene match: 11. CDR3 length: 16 residues. CDR1 is MNHEY, CDR2 SMNVEV, per germline (reference sequence). The CDR3 bases are TGTGCCAGCAGTCCAGCGGGAGGGCCGCTCACTTACGAGCAGTACTTC. It specifies CASSPAGGPLTYEQYF.